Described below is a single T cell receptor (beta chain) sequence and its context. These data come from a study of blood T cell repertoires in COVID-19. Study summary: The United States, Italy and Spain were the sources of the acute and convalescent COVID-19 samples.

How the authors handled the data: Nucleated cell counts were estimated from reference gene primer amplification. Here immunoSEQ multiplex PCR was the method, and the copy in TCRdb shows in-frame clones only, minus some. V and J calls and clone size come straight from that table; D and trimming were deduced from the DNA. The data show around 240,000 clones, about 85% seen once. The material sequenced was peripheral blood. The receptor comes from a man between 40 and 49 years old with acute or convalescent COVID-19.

CDR3 region: CASSPLGGPEETQYF. The CDR3 DNA reads as TGTGCCAGCTCACCACTCGGAGGGCCCGAAGAGACCCAGTACTTC. This sequence joins TRBV18 and TRBJ2-5; D is possibly TRBD2 (6 bases). Germline CDR1 is KGHSH and CDR2 is LQKENI. This CDR3 comprises 15 residues. V was shortened by 1 base and J by 3 bases, with 12 bases between the two germline ends. Complete variable domain (other parts from reference TRBV18 and TRBJ2-5): NAGVMQNPRHLVRRRGQEARLRCSPMKGHSHVYWYRQLPEEGLKFMVYLQKENIIDESGMPKERFSAEFPKEGPSILRIQQVVRGDSAAYFCASSPLGGPEETQYFGPGTRLLVL.